The rows below give T cell receptor beta chains drawn from one sample of a study of CD8+CD57+ T cells in acquired aplastic anemia. TCRdb processed the reads anew with MiXCR; each CDR3 protein has one entry. The top ten clones hold more than 30% of a sample with 150,000 to 200,000 distinct CDR3 sequences, more than 40% of them seen once. Sample: sorted CD4+, CD8+, or CD8+CD57+ T cells (not recorded which) from PBMCs. The receptors shown here come from a human donor with aplastic anemia. CDR3s include the opening cysteine and the closing phenylalanine or tryptophan. The D gene is left open where the match is weak. Expanded clones get a size class; other rows say once, few or many, or leave the size out.

j_call d_call v_call clone_size cdr3_nt cdr3_aa
TRBJ2-1 TRBD2 TRBV5-1 many TGCGCCAGCAGCCCGGAGGGCCGACTAGCGGGAGGGCCGGGAAATGAGCAGTTCTTC CASSPEGRLAGGPGNEQFF
TRBJ2-6 NA TRBV29-1 NA TGCAGCGTTGACGGCGGGAGGGCCAACGTCCTGACTTTC CSVDGGRANVLTF
TRBJ2-3 NA TRBV12-5 NA TGTGCTAGTGGTTTTAGGCTGACAGATACGCAGTATTTT CASGFRLTDTQYF
TRBJ2-5 TRBD1 TRBV20-1 NA TGCAGTGCTAGCGGGACAGGGGTTGCAGAGACCCAGTACTTC CSASGTGVAETQYF
TRBJ1-2 NA TRBV7-9 many TGTGCCAGCAGCGCCGACCAGGGCTCAATCTATGGCTACACCTTC CASSADQGSIYGYTF
TRBJ2-5 NA TRBV5-1 NA TGCGCCAGCAGCTTGGGAAGCAGGCACGAAGAGACCCAGTACTTC CASSLGSRHEETQYF
TRBJ1-1 NA TRBV11-2 few TGTGCCAGCAGCCCGAACACAGGGCTTCCTATGAACACTGAAGCTTTCTTT CASSPNTGLPMNTEAFF
TRBJ2-1 NA TRBV19 few TGTGCCAGTAGTACTTCTAGCCCGGAGTACAATGAGCAGTTCTTC CASSTSSPEYNEQFF
TRBJ1-4 TRBD1 TRBV2 NA TGTGCCAGCAGGCCAAGCAGGACAGGGAGAGAAAAACTGTTTTTT CASRPSRTGREKLFF
TRBJ1-5 NA TRBV7-3 NA TGTGCCAGCAGCTTAGCGGGTGAGCCCCAGCATTTT CASSLAGEPQHF
TRBJ2-2 NA TRBV24-1 NA TGTGCCACCAGTGATTGGGGACGTCCGACGAACACCGGGGAGCTGTTTTTT CATSDWGRPTNTGELFF
TRBJ2-2 TRBD2 TRBV9 many TGTGCCAGCAGCGTAGTAGCGGGAGTTTCCGGGGAGCTGTTTTTT CASSVVAGVSGELFF
TRBJ1-5 NA TRBV6-4 NA TGTGCCAGCAGTGACTCCGGTGATAGCAATCAGCCCCAGCATTTT CASSDSGDSNQPQHF
TRBJ1-5 NA TRBV5-4 NA TGTGCCAGCAGCTTACAGGGAGGTCCCCAGCATTTT CASSLQGGPQHF
TRBJ2-1 NA TRBV27 NA TGTGCCAGCAGCTTGGGCGTAGGCGATTTTGCGAGTGAGCAGTTCTTC CASSLGVGDFASEQFF
TRBJ2-2 NA TRBV2 NA TGTGCCAGCAGTGTTCGGGGAGAGGTGACCGGGGAGCTGTTTTTT CASSVRGEVTGELFF
TRBJ2-1 NA TRBV7-3 many TGTGCCAGCAGCGGGAGCGATGAGCAGTTCTTC CASSGSDEQFF
TRBJ2-5 NA TRBV7-9 few TGTGCCAGCAGTCGCCCTCTCGGTGAGACCCAGTACTTC CASSRPLGETQYF
TRBJ2-2 NA TRBV15 NA TGTGCCACCAGCAGTACCTGGTCCGGGGAGCTGTTTTTT CATSSTWSGELFF
TRBJ1-2 NA TRBV20-1 few TGCAGTGCTAGAGTGGGGGGATACTATGGCTACACCTTC CSARVGGYYGYTF
TRBJ2-7 TRBD1 TRBV19 many TGTGCCAGTAGTATTAGGGGACAGGGGGCATACGGGCAGTACTTC CASSIRGQGAYGQYF
TRBJ2-7 TRBD2 TRBV19 many TGTGCCAGTAGTGTAGCGGGAGGGCCAATCGAGCAGTACTTC CASSVAGGPIEQYF
TRBJ2-2 NA TRBV15 NA TGTGCCACCAGCGACCGGACAGACGGGGAGCTGTTTTTT CATSDRTDGELFF
TRBJ2-7 TRBD2 TRBV15 few TGTGCCACCAGCAGTGCGGCTAGCGGTAACTACGAGCAGTACTTC CATSSAASGNYEQYF
TRBJ2-1 TRBD2 TRBV3-1 NA TGTGCCAGCAGCCAAGTTTACCGGGAGGGCCAGGATGAGCAGTTCTTC CASSQVYREGQDEQFF